The 26 T cell receptor beta chains in this list originate from one sample, sequenced in a study of siplizumab effects on memory and regulatory T cells. Assay used: immunoSEQ multiplex PCR; TCRdb lists only in-frame clones, some missing. This table has 45,000 to 50,000 clones, more than 75% appearing once. The source material was naive CD8+ T cells sorted from blood. The receptors shown here come from a human donor in good health.

The chain joins TRBV27 to TRBJ2-1; D may correspond to TRBD1 or TRBD2 (6 bases each). CDR3 size: 15 residues. The germline V and J ends were trimmed by 5 bases and 7 bases, with 18 bases remaining between them. Germline V gene lookup returns CDR1 MNHEY and CDR2 SMNVEV (reference sequence). CDR3 bases: TGTGCCAGCAGTCCGATGTCGGGGGCCGGGAATGAGCAGTTCTTC. It codes for CASSPMSGAGNEQFF.

The chain couples TRBV7-9 to TRBJ2-1, with D perhaps TRBD1 or TRBD2 (5 bases each). This CDR3 has 13 residues. The ends were cut back, 11 bases at V and 1 base at J, with 12 bases in the middle. Germline V gene sequence: CDR1 SEHNR, CDR2 FQNEAQ (reference sequence). This CDR3 is CAGGAASYNEQFF. Here the CDR3 DNA reads TGTGCCGGGGGAGCGGCGTCCTACAATGAGCAGTTCTTC.

The chain is built from TRBV19 and TRBJ2-7; 10 bases agree with TRBD1. Germline trimming cut 1 base from V and 4 bases from J; bases unmatched to any gene: 1. Germline values: CDR1 LNHDA, CDR2 SQIVND (reference sequence). This CDR3 has 14 residues. The CDR3 DNA reads TGTGCCAGTAGTATAGGGACAGGGGGATACGAGCAGTACTTC. Its translation: CASSIGTGGYEQYF.

This chain links TRBV2 with TRBJ2-7; weak D call: TRBD1 (6 bases). Trimming shortened V by 10 bases and J by 2 bases, and 12 bases separated the two germline ends. The CDR3 is made up of 12 amino acids. CDR1 is SNHLY and CDR2 is FYNNEI in the germline V gene. CDR3 region: CATLDSTYEQYF. In nucleotides, the CDR3 is TGTGCCACCTTGGACAGTACCTACGAGCAGTACTTC. The full variable domain, rest sourced from reference TRBV2 and TRBJ2-7, is EPEVTQTPSHQVTQMGQEVILRCVPISNHLYFYWYRQILGQKVEFLVSFYNNEISEKSEIFDDQFSVERPDGSNFTLKIRSTKLEDSAMYFCATLDSTYEQYFGPGTRLTVT.

This clone was detected a few times. The chain uses TRBV4-1 and TRBJ2-2; D is uncertain. V lost 1 base, J lost 8 bases, and 2 bases lay in between. From germline, CDR1 is MGHRA and CDR2 YSYEKL. CDR3 size: 11 residues. CDR3 sequence reads: CASSQGGELFF. The CDR3 DNA sequence: TGCGCCAGCAGCCAAGGTGGGGAGCTGTTTTTT.

This rearrangement joins TRBV27 to TRBJ2-1; D is unclear. Germline loops: CDR1 MNHEY, CDR2 SMNVEV (reference sequence). The V end lost 7 bases, the J end lost 5 bases, and 12 bases lay between the germline ends. The CDR3 is made up of 13 amino acids. The CDR3 nucleotides are TGTGCCAGCACTGTTCTCCCTAACAATGAGCAGTTCTTC. Translation gives CASTVLPNNEQFF.

V and J are TRBV27 and TRBJ1-2; D unclear. Trimming removed 5 bases at V and 8 bases at J, with 18 bases between. Germline-derived CDR1 and CDR2 are MNHEY and SMNVEV (reference sequence). The CDR3 has 14 amino acids. This CDR3 is CASSPPTRPAGYTF. The CDR3 coding sequence is TGTGCCAGCAGTCCCCCGACCCGCCCGGCCGGCTACACCTTC.

The V call is TRBV29-1, the J call TRBJ2-1, with 9 bases fitting TRBD2. Germline lookup yields CDR1 SQVTM and CDR2 ANQGSEA. This CDR3 has 14 amino acids. Losses at the gene ends were 6 bases for V and 9 bases for J; bases not matched to a gene: 12. The CDR3 loop reads CSVSPGLAGLEQFF. For the CDR3, the DNA is TGCAGCGTGTCCCCCGGGCTAGCGGGACTTGAGCAGTTCTTC.

As to this clone: Within the sample, other DNA sequences also encode this same CDR3. This chain uses TRBV19 with TRBJ2-1; D remains ambiguous. The CDR3 loop spans 12 amino acids. Germline V lookup: CDR1 LNHDA, CDR2 SQIVND (reference sequence). The V end lost 1 base, the J end lost 6 bases, and 4 bases lay between the germline ends. The DNA for the CDR3 is TGTGCCAGTAGTATAGGCGGCAATGAGCAGTTCTTC. This translates into CASSIGGNEQFF.

The chain is built from TRBV7-9 and TRBJ1-4, with TRBD1 identical over 11 bases. J lost 8 bases, V lost 4 bases, and 6 bases had no gene match. The germline V gene encodes CDR1 SEHNR and CDR2 FQNEAQ (reference sequence). The length of the CDR3 is 15 residues. CDR3 in DNA: TGTGCCAGCAGCTCATGGACAGGGGGCGAGGAAAAACTGTTTTTT. Translation: CASSSWTGGEEKLFF.

J is TRBJ2-5 and V is TRBV11-3; 16 positions match TRBD2. CDR1 SGHNT and CDR2 YENEEA come from the germline V gene. The CDR3 is made up of 17 amino acids. The ends lost 5 bases at V and 1 base at J; junction bases unmatched: 4. The CDR3 DNA reads TGTGCCAGCAGCCCCGGGACTAGCGGGAGGGTCCAAGAGACCCAGTACTTC. Translated, it gives CASSPGTSGRVQETQYF.

This clone was observed once. The chain is built from TRBV4-1 and TRBJ2-7, with D perhaps TRBD1 (6 bases). The CDR3 totals 13 residues. The germline CDR1 and CDR2 sequences are MGHRA and YSYEKL. Trimming cost V 3 bases and J 2 bases, with 8 bases left between them. CDR3 residues: CASSHRQAYEQYF. The CDR3 coding sequence is TGCGCCAGCAGCCATAGACAGGCCTACGAGCAGTACTTC.

The rearrangement links TRBV4-1 to TRBJ2-3; 8 bases are a match to TRBD1. J lost 4 bases, V lost 4 bases, and 7 bases had no gene match. The CDR3 has 15 amino acids. The germline V gene has CDR1 MGHRA and CDR2 YSYEKL. CDR3 region: CASSLSDRAADTQYF. In DNA, the CDR3 is TGCGCCAGCAGCCTATCGGACAGGGCAGCAGATACGCAGTATTTT.

In its sample, this clone was seen once. This chain connects TRBV5-4 to TRBJ1-2, with unresolved D. The length of the CDR3 is 15 residues. Germline lookup yields CDR1 SGHNT and CDR2 YYREEE (reference sequence). The V and J ends lost 2 bases and 2 bases respectively, with 13 bases between them. CDR3 in DNA: TGTGCCAGCAGCTTTATTATATCCTCGAACTATGGCTACACCTTC. Translated: CASSFIISSNYGYTF.

This sequence joins TRBV10-2 and TRBJ2-3; D is undetermined. The V gene's germline CDR1 is WSHSY and CDR2 SAAADI. The CDR3 sequence is 14 residues long. V lost 3 bases and J lost 4, with 11 bases in between. The CDR3 here is CASSDGDDADTQYF. The CDR3 region has the DNA TGCGCCAGCAGTGATGGAGACGACGCAGATACGCAGTATTTT.

DNA of the CDR3: TGTGCCAGCACCCGGGTTCTGACAGATACGCAGTATTTT. The encoded protein is CASTRVLTDTQYF. The rearrangement joins TRBV27 to TRBJ2-3; no firm D call. This CDR3 has 13 amino acids. The germline V gene has CDR1 MNHEY and CDR2 SMNVEV (reference sequence). V was clipped by 7 bases and J by 3 bases, with 11 bases between them.

The chain recombines TRBV6-5 with TRBJ1-1; D ambiguous. CDR1 MNHEY and CDR2 SVGAGI come from the germline V gene. V shed 2 bases and J shed 1 base, with 8 bases lying between them. The CDR3 loop spans 14 amino acids. The DNA of the CDR3 is TGTGCCAGCAGTTACATCGGATCGAACACTGAAGCTTTCTTT. Translation: CASSYIGSNTEAFF.

The chain recombines TRBV7-9 with TRBJ1-2; D unresolved. CDR1 and CDR2 from the germline V gene are SEHNR and FQNEAQ (reference sequence). The CDR3 sequence is 13 residues long. V dropped 5 bases and J dropped 4 bases, with 11 bases sitting between them. In DNA form, the CDR3 reads TGTGCCAGCAGCCGACCCCTGTCCTATGGCTACACCTTC. This codes for CASSRPLSYGYTF.

The V call is TRBV25-1, the J call TRBJ2-2, with 7 bases fitting TRBD2. Germline V CDR1 and CDR2: MGHDK, SYGVNS. After removal of 7 bases from V and 7 bases from J, the junction contained 6 bases not matched to a gene. The CDR3 is made up of 13 amino acids. The CDR3, as DNA: TGTGCCAGCATGCCAGCGGGGAACGGGGAGCTGTTTTTT. It is translated as CASMPAGNGELFF.

The chain employs TRBV6-5 and TRBJ1-1, with D unresolved. The V gene lost 5 bases and the J gene lost 1 base, with 2 bases spanning the gap. This CDR3 region has 11 residues. Looked up from germline, CDR1 is MNHEY and CDR2 is SVGAGI. For the CDR3, the DNA is TGTGCCAGCAGTGAGAACACTGAAGCTTTCTTT. Its translation: CASSENTEAFF.

The J gene is TRBJ2-5, the V gene TRBV27, with 12 bases aligning to TRBD2. V lost 3 bases, J lost 5 bases, and 4 bases stayed unmatched. The CDR3 contains 15 residues. Germline lookup yields CDR1 MNHEY and CDR2 SMNVEV (reference sequence). CDR3 nucleotide sequence: TGTGCCAGCAGTTTTGGGGGACTAGCGGGCGAGACCCAGTACTTC. Translated, it gives CASSFGGLAGETQYF.

The CDR3 bases are TGTGCCAGCGGTAGCCCCACCGGGGAGCTGTTTTTT. It codes for CASGSPTGELFF. The chain recombines TRBV5-4 with TRBJ2-2; D not certain. The germline gives CDR1 SGHNT, CDR2 YYREEE (reference sequence). The CDR3 is made up of 12 amino acids. Trimming stripped 7 bases from V and 4 bases from J, with 8 bases between.

The J gene is TRBJ2-7, the V gene TRBV11-2; unclear D gene. Germline V lookup: CDR1 SGHAT, CDR2 FQNNGV. Trimming stripped 4 bases from V and 7 bases from J, with 5 bases between. The CDR3 totals 10 residues. The CDR3 protein is CASSSGEQYF. CDR3 DNA: TGTGCCAGCAGCTCCGGGGAGCAGTACTTC.

The rearrangement joins TRBV18 to TRBJ2-1; 9 nucleotides agree with TRBD1. The germline CDR1 and CDR2 sequences are KGHSH and LQKENI. Unmatched junction bases numbered 17, after V lost 4 bases and J lost 1 base. CDR3 length: 20 residues. CDR3 coding DNA: TGTGCCAGCTCACTGTCCGGGACAGGGTCAGGAACCTCATCCTACAATGAGCAGTTCTTC. Translating it yields CASSLSGTGSGTSSYNEQFF.

V is TRBV2 and J is TRBJ2-1; D not resolved. The CDR3 covers 15 residues. Germline V gives CDR1 SNHLY, CDR2 FYNNEI. Trimming cost V 2 bases and J 5 bases, with 13 bases left between them. The CDR3 reads CASSEYSWQNNEQFF. CDR3 DNA sequence: TGTGCCAGCAGTGAATACTCCTGGCAAAACAATGAGCAGTTCTTC.

The chain links TRBV7-9 to TRBJ2-1; D uncertain. The germline V gene encodes CDR1 SEHNR and CDR2 FQNEAQ (reference sequence). This CDR3 contains 13 residues. The V and J ends lost 1 base and 5 bases respectively, with 6 bases between them. The CDR3 DNA is TGTGCCAGCAGCTTAGTAGTGGACAATGAGCAGTTCTTC. This translates into CASSLVVDNEQFF.